What follows are 15 T cell receptor beta chains derived from one specimen sequenced in a study of cytomegalovirus exposure and HLA in healthy donors. Primers included in the PCR were 60 Vbeta and 13 Jbeta primers. The data were produced by immunoSEQ multiplex PCR, yet TCRdb's version contains in-frame clones alone and is incomplete. The sample records roughly 200,000 clones, roughly a tenth being singletons. The sample consisted of PBMCs. These receptors all come from a woman aged 25 to 39 in good health and CMV-seropositive.

This clone was seen a handful of times. The V and J genes are TRBV6-1 and TRBJ1-5, with D possibly being TRBD1 (6 bases). Germline-derived CDR1 and CDR2 are MNHNS and SASEGT. V shed 8 bases and J shed 2 bases, with 16 bases lying between them. This CDR3 region has 15 residues. The CDR3 DNA reads as TGTGCCAGCTGTAGCCGGGGGGCTGGCAATCAGCCCCAGCATTTT. Its protein product is CASCSRGAGNQPQHF.

This chain connects TRBV19 to TRBJ2-7; D perhaps matches TRBD1 (5 bases). This CDR3 is built from 14 residues. The ends were cut back, 10 bases at V and 5 bases at J, with 21 bases in the middle. The germline V gene has CDR1 LNHDA and CDR2 SQIVND (reference sequence). The chain's CDR3 is CAKSAPRAGHEQYF. The CDR3 DNA follows: TGTGCCAAGTCCGCCCCCAGGGCCGGCCACGAGCAGTACTTC.

This clone was recorded a few times. The J gene is TRBJ2-7, the V gene TRBV4-1; weak D call: TRBD2 (6 bases). V dropped 0 bases and J dropped 1 base, with 16 bases sitting between them. CDR1 is MGHRA, CDR2 YSYEKL, per germline. The CDR3 loop spans 17 amino acids. The CDR3 region has the DNA TGCGCCAGCAGCCAAGATAGAACTAGCAAATGGTCCTACGAGCAGTACTTC. Its translation: CASSQDRTSKWSYEQYF.

The chain combines TRBV5-1 with TRBJ1-1, with 8 bases matching TRBD1. Germline V gene data show CDR1 as SGHRS and CDR2 as YFSETQ. V gave up 4 bases and J gave up 0 bases; unmatched junction bases: 5. The CDR3 is made up of 15 amino acids. Here the CDR3 reads CASSPRQGMNTEAFF. Here the CDR3 DNA reads TGCGCCAGCAGCCCCCGACAGGGGATGAACACTGAAGCTTTCTTT.

This clone has only a few counts. The V and J genes are TRBV27 and TRBJ2-5; TRBD1 aligns across 9 bases. CDR3 length equals 17 residues. The ends lost 5 bases at V and 1 base at J; junction bases unmatched: 11. Germline CDR1 reads MNHEY; CDR2 reads SMNVEV (reference sequence). In DNA, the CDR3 is TGTGCCAGCAGTCCGACCCTCGGACAGGGGTTCCAAGAGACCCAGTACTTC. Residues: CASSPTLGQGFQETQYF.

The CDR3 region is CASSNGGTGANTIYF. CDR3 nucleotides: TGTGCCAGCAGCAATGGGGGTACAGGGGCCAACACCATATATTTT. The chain joins TRBV6-5 to TRBJ1-3; TRBD1 matches at 7 bases. Trimming cost V 6 bases and J 7 bases; bases outside gene matches: 12. From germline, CDR1 is MNHEY and CDR2 SVGAGI. CDR3 size: 15 residues.

The rearrangement uses TRBV7-6 and TRBJ2-5; TRBD1 matches 8 bases. There are 16 residues in the CDR3. CDR1 and CDR2 (germline): SGHVS, FNYEAQ. J was trimmed by 5 bases and V by 6 bases; bases with no gene match: 14. For the CDR3, the DNA is TGTGCCAGCAGTTTTAACCTAAACAGGGGGGTCGAGACCCAGTACTTC. Amino acids: CASSFNLNRGVETQYF.

This chain uses TRBV12-5 with TRBJ2-6; TRBD1 matches at 8 bases. With 5 bases clipped from V and 13 bases from J, the junction kept 13 bases outside the gene matches. This CDR3 region has 15 residues. Germline CDR1 reads LGHNT; CDR2 reads FRNRAP. For the CDR3, the DNA is TGTGCTAGTGGTCCCGGGACAGGTGCCCCGAGAGTCCTGACTTTC. This translates into CASGPGTGAPRVLTF.

This clone was detected only a few times. The chain couples TRBV10-3 to TRBJ1-1; 7 bases line up with TRBD1. Germline V gene sequence: CDR1 ENHRY, CDR2 SYGVKD. Trimming at V came to 7 bases and at J to 2 bases, leaving 10 bases not matched to a gene. The length of the CDR3 is 15 residues. Here the CDR3 reads CAITQGTAPNTEAFF. The CDR3 nucleotides read TGTGCCATCACCCAAGGGACAGCCCCTAACACTGAAGCTTTCTTT.

This clone came up a few times. The gene calls are TRBV5-1 and TRBJ2-5; 9 bases align to TRBD1. Unmatched junction bases numbered 9, after V lost 1 base and J lost 5 bases. Germline-derived CDR1 and CDR2 are SGHRS and YFSETQ. CDR3 length: 16 residues. Here the CDR3 reads CASSLTGGNVRETQYF. The CDR3 bases are TGCGCCAGCAGCTTGACAGGGGGCAACGTTAGGGAGACCCAGTACTTC.

This clone appeared a few times. The chain recombines TRBV28 with TRBJ2-7; 10 bases align to TRBD2. Losses at the gene ends were 6 bases for V and 4 bases for J; bases not matched to a gene: 15. In germline, CDR1 is MDHEN, CDR2 SYDVKM. This CDR3 is built from 17 residues. CDR3 loop: CASRGSLSGRARYEQYF. DNA of the CDR3: TGTGCCAGCAGGGGTAGCCTGAGCGGGAGGGCCAGGTACGAGCAGTACTTC.

This clone was recorded a few times. The V gene is TRBV27, the J gene TRBJ2-7, with D uncertain. Trimming took off 6 bases at V and 0 bases at J, with 15 bases between the two ends. This CDR3 spans 15 amino acids. Germline CDR1 MNHEY, CDR2 SMNVEV (reference sequence). In nucleotides, the CDR3 is TGTGCCAGCAGCCGCCGGAGCCAACTCTCCTACGAGCAGTACTTC. Protein product: CASSRRSQLSYEQYF.

The chain joins TRBV19 to TRBJ2-1, with 7 bases identical to TRBD1. The CDR3 has 14 residues. Trimming at V came to 6 bases and at J to 7 bases, leaving 9 bases not matched to a gene. CDR1 is LNHDA, CDR2 SQIVND, per germline (reference sequence). DNA for the CDR3: TGTGCCAGTAGCCGTAGGTCAGGGGGAAATGAGCAGTTCTTC. The encoded protein is CASSRRSGGNEQFF.

This chain uses TRBV7-9 with TRBJ2-4; TRBD1 matches 9 bases. Per germline, CDR1 SEHNR and CDR2 FQNEAQ (reference sequence). With 3 bases clipped from V and 2 bases from J, the junction kept 5 bases outside the gene matches. The CDR3 is made up of 16 amino acids. The CDR3 sequence: CASSFWTGVSKNIQYF. The DNA of the CDR3 is TGTGCCAGCAGCTTTTGGACAGGGGTATCCAAAAACATTCAGTACTTC.

On this clone: The identical CDR3 is also encoded by other nucleotide sequences in the sample. The V gene is TRBV7-9, the J gene TRBJ1-1; D call uncertain. CDR1 is SEHNR, CDR2 FQNEAQ, per germline (reference sequence). Trimming removed 3 bases at V and 1 base at J, with 6 bases between. CDR3 size: 13 residues. CDR3 protein: CASSLGQNTEAFF. In nucleotides, the CDR3 is TGTGCCAGCAGCTTGGGCCAGAACACTGAAGCTTTCTTT.